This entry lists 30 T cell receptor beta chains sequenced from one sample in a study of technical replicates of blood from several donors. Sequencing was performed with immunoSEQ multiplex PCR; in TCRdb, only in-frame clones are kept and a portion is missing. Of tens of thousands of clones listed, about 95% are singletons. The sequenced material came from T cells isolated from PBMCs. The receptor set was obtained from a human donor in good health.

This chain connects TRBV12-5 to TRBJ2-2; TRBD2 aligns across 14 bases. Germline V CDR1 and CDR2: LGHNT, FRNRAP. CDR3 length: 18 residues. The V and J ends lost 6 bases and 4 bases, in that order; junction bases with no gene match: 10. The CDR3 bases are TGTGCTAGTGGCTCAGTACGACTAGCGGGGGGGCGCACCGGGGAGCTGTTTTTT. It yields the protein CASGSVRLAGGRTGELFF.

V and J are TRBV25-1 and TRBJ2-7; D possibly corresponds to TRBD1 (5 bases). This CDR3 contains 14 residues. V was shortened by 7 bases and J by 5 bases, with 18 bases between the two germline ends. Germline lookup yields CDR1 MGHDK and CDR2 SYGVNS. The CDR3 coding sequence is TGTGCCAGCACTATACTACTGGACACCAACGAGCAGTACTTC. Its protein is CASTILLDTNEQYF.

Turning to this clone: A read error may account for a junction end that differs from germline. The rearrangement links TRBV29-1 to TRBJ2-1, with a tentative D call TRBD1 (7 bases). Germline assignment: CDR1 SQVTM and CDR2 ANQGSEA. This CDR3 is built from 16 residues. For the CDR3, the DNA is TGCAGCGTGGAAGGGTACGTCAGGGGGGCATACAATGAGCAGTTCTTC. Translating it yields CSVEGYVRGAYNEQFF.

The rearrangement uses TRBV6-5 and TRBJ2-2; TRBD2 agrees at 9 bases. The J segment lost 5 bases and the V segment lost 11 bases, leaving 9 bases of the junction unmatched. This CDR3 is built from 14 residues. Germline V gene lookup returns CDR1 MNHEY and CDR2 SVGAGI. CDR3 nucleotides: TGTGCCCTACGAGCGGGAGGACGGACCGGGGAGCTGTTTTTT. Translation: CALRAGGRTGELFF.

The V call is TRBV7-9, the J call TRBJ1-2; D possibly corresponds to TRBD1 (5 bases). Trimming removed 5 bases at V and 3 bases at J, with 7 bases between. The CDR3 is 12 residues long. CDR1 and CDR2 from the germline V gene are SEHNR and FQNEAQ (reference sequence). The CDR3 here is CASSAGDYGYTF. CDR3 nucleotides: TGTGCCAGCAGCGCGGGGGACTATGGCTACACCTTC. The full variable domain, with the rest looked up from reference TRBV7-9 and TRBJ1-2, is DTGVSQNPRHKITKRGQNVTFRCDPISEHNRLYWYRQTLGQGPEFLTYFQNEAQLEKSRLLSDRFSAERPKGSFSTLEIQRTEQGDSAMYLCASSAGDYGYTFGSGTRLTVV.

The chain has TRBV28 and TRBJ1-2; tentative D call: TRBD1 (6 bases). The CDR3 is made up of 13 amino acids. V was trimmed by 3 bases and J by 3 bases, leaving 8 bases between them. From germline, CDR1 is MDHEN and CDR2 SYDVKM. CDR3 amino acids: CASSFRTDYGYTF. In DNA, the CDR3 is TGTGCCAGCAGTTTTCGGACAGACTATGGCTACACCTTC.

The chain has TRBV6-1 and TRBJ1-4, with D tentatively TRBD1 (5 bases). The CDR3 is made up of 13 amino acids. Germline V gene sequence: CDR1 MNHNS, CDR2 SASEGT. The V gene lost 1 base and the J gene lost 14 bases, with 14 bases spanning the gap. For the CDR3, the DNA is TGTGCCAGCAGTGAAGGGCGGGGGAATCGGCTGTTTTTT. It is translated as CASSEGRGNRLFF.

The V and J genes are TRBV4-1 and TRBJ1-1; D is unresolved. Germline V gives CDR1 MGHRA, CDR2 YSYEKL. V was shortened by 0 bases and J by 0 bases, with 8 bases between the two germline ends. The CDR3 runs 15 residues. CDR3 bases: TGCGCCAGCAGCCAAGATCCCCGGTTGAACACTGAAGCTTTCTTT. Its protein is CASSQDPRLNTEAFF.

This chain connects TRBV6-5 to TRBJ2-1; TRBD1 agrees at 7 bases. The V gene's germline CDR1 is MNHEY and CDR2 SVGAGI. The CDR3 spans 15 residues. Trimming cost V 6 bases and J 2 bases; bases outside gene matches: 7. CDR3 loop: CASSPGTATYNEQFF. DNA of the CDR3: TGTGCCAGCAGCCCCGGGACAGCAACCTACAATGAGCAGTTCTTC.

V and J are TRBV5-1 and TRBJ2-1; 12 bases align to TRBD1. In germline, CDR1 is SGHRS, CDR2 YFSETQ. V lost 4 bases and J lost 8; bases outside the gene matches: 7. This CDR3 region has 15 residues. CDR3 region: CASSGGDRGQDEQFF. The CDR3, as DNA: TGCGCCAGCAGCGGAGGGGACAGGGGGCAGGATGAGCAGTTCTTC. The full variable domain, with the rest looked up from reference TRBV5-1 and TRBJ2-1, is KAGVTQTPRYLIKTRGQQVTLSCSPISGHRSVSWYQQTPGQGLQFLFEYFSETQRNKGNFPGRFSGRQFSNSRSEMNVSTLELGDSALYLCASSGGDRGQDEQFFGPGTRLTVL.

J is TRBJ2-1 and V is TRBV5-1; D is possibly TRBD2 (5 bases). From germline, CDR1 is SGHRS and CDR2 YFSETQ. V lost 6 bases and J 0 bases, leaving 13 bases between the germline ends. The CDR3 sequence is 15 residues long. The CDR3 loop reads CASTGGQSSYNEQFF. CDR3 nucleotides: TGCGCCAGCACAGGCGGGCAAAGCTCCTACAATGAGCAGTTCTTC.

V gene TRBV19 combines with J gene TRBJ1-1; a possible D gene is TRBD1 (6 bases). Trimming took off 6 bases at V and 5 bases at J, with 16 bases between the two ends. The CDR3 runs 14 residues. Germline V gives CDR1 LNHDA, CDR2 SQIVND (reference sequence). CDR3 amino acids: CASSYGGGETEAFF. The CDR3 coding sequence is TGTGCCAGTAGCTACGGGGGGGGCGAAACTGAAGCTTTCTTT.

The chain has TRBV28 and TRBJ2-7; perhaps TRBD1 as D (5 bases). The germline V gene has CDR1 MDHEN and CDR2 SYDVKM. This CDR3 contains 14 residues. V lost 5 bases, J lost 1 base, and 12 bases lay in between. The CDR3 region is CASSTIQESYEQYF. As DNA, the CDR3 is TGTGCCAGCAGTACCATACAGGAGTCCTACGAGCAGTACTTC.

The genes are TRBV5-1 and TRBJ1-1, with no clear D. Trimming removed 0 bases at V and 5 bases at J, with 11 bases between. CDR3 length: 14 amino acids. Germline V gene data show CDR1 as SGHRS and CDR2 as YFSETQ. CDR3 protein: CASSLATGITEAFF. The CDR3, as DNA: TGCGCCAGCAGCTTGGCAACGGGTATTACTGAAGCTTTCTTT.

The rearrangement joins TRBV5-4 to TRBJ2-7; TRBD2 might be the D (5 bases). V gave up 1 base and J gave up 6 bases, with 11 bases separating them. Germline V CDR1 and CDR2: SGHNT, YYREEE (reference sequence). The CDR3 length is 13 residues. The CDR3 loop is CASSLIEGGEQYF. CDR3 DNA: TGTGCCAGCAGCTTGATTGAAGGAGGCGAGCAGTACTTC.

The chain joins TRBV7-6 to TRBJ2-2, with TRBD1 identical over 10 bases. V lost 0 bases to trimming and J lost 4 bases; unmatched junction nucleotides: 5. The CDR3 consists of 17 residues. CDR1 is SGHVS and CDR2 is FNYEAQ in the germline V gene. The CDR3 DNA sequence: TGTGCCAGCAGCTTAGCGCCGGGACAGGGGTTCACCGGGGAGCTGTTTTTT. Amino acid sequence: CASSLAPGQGFTGELFF.

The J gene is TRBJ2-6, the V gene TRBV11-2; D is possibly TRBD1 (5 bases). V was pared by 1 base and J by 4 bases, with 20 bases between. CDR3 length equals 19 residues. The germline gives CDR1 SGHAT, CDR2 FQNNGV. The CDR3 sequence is CASSLGRGRTPAGANVLTF. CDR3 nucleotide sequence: TGTGCCAGCAGCTTAGGTAGGGGCCGTACTCCTGCGGGGGCCAACGTCCTGACTTTC.

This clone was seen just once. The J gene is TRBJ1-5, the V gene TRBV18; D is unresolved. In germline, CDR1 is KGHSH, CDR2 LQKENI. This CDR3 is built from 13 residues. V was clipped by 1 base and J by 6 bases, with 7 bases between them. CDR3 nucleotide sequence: TGTGCCAGCTCACCACAACAGTCTCAGCCCCAGCATTTT. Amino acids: CASSPQQSQPQHF.

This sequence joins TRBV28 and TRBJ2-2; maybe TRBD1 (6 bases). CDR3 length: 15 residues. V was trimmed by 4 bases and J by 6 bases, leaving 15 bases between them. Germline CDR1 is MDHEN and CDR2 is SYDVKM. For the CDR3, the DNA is TGTGCCAGCAGTTGGATCACAGGGTACTCCGGGGAGCTGTTTTTT. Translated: CASSWITGYSGELFF. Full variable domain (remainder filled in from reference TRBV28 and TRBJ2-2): DVKVTQSSRYLVKRTGEKVFLECVQDMDHENMFWYRQDPGLGLRLIYFSYDVKMKEKGDIPEGYSVSREKKERFSLILESASTNQTSMYLCASSWITGYSGELFFGEGSRLTVL.

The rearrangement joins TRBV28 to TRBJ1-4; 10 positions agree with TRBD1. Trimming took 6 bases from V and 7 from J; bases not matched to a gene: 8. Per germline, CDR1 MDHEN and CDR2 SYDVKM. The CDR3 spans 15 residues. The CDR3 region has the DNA TGTGCCAGCAGCGGGGGGGACAGGGGTCGTGAAAAACTGTTTTTT. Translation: CASSGGDRGREKLFF.

DNA of the CDR3: TGTGCCAGCAGCCAAGCGGTGCGCGGGAGGGCCAATGAGCAGTTCTTC. This codes for CASSQAVRGRANEQFF. This rearrangement joins TRBV4-2 to TRBJ2-1, with 9 nucleotides matching TRBD2. CDR1 LGHNA and CDR2 YNFKEQ come from the germline V gene. Unmatched junction bases numbered 7, after V lost 1 base and J lost 6 bases. CDR3 size: 16 residues.

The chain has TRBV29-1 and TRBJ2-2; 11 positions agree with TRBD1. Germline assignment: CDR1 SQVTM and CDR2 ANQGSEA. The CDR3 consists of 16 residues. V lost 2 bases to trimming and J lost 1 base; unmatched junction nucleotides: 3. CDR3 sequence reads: CSVEWGQGENTGELFF. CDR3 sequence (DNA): TGCAGCGTTGAATGGGGACAGGGGGAGAACACCGGGGAGCTGTTTTTT.

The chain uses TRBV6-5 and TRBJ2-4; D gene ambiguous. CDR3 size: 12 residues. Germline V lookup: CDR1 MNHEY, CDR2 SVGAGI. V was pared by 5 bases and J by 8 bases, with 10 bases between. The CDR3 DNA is TGTGCCAGCAGTCCGGGTCGACACATTCAGTACTTC. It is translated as CASSPGRHIQYF.

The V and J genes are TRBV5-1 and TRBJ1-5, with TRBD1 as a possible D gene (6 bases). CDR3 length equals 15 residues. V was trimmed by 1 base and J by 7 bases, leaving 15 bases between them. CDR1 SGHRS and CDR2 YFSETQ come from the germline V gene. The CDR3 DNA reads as TGCGCCAGCAGCTTGTCAACAGGGTCAGGACAGCCCCAGCATTTT. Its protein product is CASSLSTGSGQPQHF.

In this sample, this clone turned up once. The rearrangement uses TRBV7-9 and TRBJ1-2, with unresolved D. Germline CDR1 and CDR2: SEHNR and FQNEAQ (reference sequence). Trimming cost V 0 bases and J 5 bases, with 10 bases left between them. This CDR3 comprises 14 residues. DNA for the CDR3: TGTGCCAGCAGCTTAGCGTGGCCGCTGTATGGCTACACCTTC. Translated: CASSLAWPLYGYTF.

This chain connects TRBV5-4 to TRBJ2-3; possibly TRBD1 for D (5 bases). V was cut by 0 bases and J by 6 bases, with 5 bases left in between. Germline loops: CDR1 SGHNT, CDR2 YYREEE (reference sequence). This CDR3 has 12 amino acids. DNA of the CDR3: TGTGCCAGCAGCTTGGAGGGGGATACGCAGTATTTT. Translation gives CASSLEGDTQYF.

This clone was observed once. CDR3 amino acids: CASSLGQGRYQPQHF. The DNA of the CDR3 is TGTGCCAGCAGTCTAGGACAGGGCAGATATCAGCCCCAGCATTTT. This rearrangement joins TRBV28 to TRBJ1-5; TRBD1 matches 8 bases. Trimming took 5 bases from V and 5 from J; bases not matched to a gene: 8. Germline CDR1 MDHEN, CDR2 SYDVKM. The CDR3 has 15 residues.

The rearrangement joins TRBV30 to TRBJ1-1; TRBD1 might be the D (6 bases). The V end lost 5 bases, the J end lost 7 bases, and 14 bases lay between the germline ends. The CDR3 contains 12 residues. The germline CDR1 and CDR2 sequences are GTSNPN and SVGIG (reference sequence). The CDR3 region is CAWGIQGSEAFF. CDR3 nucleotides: TGTGCCTGGGGGATCCAGGGGAGTGAAGCTTTCTTT.

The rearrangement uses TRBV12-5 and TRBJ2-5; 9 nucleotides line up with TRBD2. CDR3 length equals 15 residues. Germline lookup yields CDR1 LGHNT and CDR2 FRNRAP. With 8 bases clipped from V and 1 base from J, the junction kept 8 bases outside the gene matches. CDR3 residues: CASQAGGTTQETQYF. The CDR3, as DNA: TGTGCTAGTCAGGCGGGGGGGACCACCCAAGAGACCCAGTACTTC.

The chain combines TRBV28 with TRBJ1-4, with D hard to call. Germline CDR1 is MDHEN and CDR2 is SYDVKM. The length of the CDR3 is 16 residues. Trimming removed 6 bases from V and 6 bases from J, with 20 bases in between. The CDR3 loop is CASRATGKAMYEKLFF. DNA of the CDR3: TGTGCCAGCAGAGCAACGGGGAAAGCCATGTATGAAAAACTGTTTTTT.